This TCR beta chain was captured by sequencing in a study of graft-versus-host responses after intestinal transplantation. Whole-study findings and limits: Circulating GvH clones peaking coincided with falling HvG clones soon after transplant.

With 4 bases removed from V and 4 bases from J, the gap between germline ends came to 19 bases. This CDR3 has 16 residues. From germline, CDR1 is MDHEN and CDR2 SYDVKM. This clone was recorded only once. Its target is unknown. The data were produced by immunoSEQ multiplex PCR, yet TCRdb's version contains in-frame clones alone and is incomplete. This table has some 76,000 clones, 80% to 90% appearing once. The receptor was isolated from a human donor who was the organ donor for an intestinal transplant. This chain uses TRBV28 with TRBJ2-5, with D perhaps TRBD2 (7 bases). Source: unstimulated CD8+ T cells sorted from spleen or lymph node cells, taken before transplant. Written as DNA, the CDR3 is TGTGCCAGCAGTTCACCCGGGGAGGGGGTGGGAGAGACCCAGTACTTC. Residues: CASSSPGEGVGETQYF.